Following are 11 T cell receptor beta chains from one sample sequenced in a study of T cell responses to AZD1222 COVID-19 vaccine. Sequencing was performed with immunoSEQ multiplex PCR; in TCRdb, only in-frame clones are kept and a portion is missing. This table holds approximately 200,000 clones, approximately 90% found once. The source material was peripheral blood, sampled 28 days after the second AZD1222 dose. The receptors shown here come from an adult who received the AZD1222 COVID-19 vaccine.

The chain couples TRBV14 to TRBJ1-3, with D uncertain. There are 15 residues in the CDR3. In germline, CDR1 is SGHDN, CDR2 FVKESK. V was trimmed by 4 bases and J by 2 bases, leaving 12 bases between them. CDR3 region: CASSPPWAAGNTIYF. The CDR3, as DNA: TGTGCCAGCAGCCCCCCGTGGGCCGCTGGAAACACCATATATTTT.

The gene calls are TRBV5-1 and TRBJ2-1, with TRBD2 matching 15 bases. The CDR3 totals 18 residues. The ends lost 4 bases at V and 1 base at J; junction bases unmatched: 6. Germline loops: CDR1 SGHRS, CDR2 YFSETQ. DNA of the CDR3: TGCGCCAGCAGCCTCGGACTAGCGGGAGGGCGGTCCTACAATGAGCAGTTCTTC. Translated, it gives CASSLGLAGGRSYNEQFF.

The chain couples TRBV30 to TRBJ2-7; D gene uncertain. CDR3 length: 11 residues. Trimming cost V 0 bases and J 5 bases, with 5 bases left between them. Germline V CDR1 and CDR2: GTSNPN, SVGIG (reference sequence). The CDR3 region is CAWSVVHEQYF. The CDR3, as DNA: TGTGCCTGGAGTGTTGTGCACGAGCAGTACTTC.

The CDR3 protein is CASSYGNEQFF. The CDR3 coding sequence is TGTGCCAGCAGCTACGGGAATGAGCAGTTCTTC. The V and J genes are TRBV7-9 and TRBJ2-1; no reliable D call. V was shortened by 4 bases and J by 7 bases, with 5 bases between the two germline ends. CDR1 and CDR2 from the germline V gene are SEHNR and FQNEAQ (reference sequence). CDR3 size: 11 residues.

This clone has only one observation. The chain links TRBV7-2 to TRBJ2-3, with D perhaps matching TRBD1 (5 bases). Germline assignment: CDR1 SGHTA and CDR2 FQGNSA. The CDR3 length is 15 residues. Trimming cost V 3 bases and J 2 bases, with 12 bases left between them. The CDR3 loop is CASSFDRAFTDTQYF. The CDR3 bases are TGTGCCAGCAGCTTCGACAGAGCCTTCACAGATACGCAGTATTTT.

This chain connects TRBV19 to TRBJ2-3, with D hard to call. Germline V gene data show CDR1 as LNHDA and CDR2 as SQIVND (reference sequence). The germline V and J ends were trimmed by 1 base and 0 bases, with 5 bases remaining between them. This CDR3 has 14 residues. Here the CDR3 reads CASSIVISTDTQYF. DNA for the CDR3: TGTGCCAGTAGTATAGTAATTAGCACAGATACGCAGTATTTT.

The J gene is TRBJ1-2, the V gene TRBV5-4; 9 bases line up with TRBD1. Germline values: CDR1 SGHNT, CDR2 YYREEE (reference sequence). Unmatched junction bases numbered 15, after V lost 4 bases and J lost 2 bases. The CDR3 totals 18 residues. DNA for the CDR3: TGTGCCAGCAGCCCCGCTTGGGGACAGGGCGGCGGAAACTATGGCTACACCTTC. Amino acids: CASSPAWGQGGGNYGYTF.

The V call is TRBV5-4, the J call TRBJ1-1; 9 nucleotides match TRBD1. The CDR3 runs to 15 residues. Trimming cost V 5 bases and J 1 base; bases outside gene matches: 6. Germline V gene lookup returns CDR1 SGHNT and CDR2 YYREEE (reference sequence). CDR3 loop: CASRRDRVGNTEAFF. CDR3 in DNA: TGTGCCAGCAGGCGGGACAGGGTCGGGAACACTGAAGCTTTCTTT.

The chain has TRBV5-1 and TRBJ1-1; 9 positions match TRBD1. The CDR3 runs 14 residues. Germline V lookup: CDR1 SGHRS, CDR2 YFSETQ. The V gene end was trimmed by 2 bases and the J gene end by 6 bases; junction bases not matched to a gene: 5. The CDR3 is CASSFGTGPPEAFF. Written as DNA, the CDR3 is TGCGCCAGCAGCTTTGGGACAGGGCCCCCTGAAGCTTTCTTT.

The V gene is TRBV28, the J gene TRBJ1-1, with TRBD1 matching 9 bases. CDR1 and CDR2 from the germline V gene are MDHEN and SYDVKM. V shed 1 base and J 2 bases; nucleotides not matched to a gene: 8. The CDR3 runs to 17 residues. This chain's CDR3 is CASSLYLPGQGNTEAFF. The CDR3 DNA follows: TGTGCCAGCAGTTTATACCTTCCGGGACAGGGAAACACTGAAGCTTTCTTT.

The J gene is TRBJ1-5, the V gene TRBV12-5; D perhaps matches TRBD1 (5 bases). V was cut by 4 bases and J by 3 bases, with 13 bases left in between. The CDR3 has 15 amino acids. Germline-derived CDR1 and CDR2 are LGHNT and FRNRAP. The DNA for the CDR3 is TGTGCTAGTGGTTACGGGGGGGGAACCAATCAGCCCCAGCATTTT. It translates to CASGYGGGTNQPQHF. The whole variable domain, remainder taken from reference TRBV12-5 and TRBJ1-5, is DARVTQTPRHKVTEMGQEVTMRCQPILGHNTVFWYRQTMMQGLELLAYFRNRAPLDDSGMPKDRFSAEMPDATLATLKIQPSEPRDSAVYFCASGYGGGTNQPQHFGDGTRLSIL.